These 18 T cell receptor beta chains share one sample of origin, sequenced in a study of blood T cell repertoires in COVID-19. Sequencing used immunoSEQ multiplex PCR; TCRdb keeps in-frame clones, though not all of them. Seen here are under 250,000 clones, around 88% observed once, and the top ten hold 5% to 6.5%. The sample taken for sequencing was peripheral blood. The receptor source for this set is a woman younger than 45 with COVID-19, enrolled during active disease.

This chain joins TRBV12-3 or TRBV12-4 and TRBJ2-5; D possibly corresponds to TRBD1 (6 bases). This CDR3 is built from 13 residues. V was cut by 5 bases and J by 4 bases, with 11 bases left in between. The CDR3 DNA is TGTGCCAGCAGTCCCCCGACAGGAGAGACCCAGTACTTC. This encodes CASSPPTGETQYF.

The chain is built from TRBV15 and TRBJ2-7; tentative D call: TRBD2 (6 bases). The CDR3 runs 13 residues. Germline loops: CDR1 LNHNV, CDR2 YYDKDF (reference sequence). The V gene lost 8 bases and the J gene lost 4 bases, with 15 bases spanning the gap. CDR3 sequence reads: CATGAGPAYEQYF. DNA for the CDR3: TGTGCCACCGGGGCGGGGCCCGCTTACGAGCAGTACTTC.

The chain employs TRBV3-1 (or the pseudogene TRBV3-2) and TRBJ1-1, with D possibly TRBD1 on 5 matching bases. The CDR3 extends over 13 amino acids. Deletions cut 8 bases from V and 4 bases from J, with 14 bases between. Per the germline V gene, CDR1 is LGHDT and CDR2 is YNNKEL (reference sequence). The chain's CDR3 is CASGSGDGTEAFF. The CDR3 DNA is TGTGCCAGCGGGAGCGGGGACGGCACTGAAGCTTTCTTT.

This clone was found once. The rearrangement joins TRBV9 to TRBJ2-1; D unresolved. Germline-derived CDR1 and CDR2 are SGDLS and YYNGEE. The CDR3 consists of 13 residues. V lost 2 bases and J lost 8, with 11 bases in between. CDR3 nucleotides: TGTGCCAGCAGCGTTCTCGGCGCGGATGAGCAGTTCTTC. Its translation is CASSVLGADEQFF. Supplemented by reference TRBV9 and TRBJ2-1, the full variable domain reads DSGVTQTPKHLITATGQRVTLRCSPRSGDLSVYWYQQSLDQGLQFLIQYYNGEERAKGNILERFSAQQFPDLHSELNLSSLELGDSALYFCASSVLGADEQFFGPGTRLTVL.

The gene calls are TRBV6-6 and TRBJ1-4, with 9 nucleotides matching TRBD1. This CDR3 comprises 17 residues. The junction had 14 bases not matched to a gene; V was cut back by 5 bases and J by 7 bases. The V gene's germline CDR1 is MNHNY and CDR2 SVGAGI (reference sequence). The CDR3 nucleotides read TGTGCCAGCAGTCGCGGGACAGGGCCTCCACTTTTTGAAAAACTGTTTTTT. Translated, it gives CASSRGTGPPLFEKLFF.

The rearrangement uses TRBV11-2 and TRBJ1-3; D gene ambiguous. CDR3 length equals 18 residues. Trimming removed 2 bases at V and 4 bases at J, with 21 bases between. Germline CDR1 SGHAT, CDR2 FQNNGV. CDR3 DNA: TGTGCCAGCAGCTTAAATGTCGATCGGGGAATCGGAGGAAACACCATATATTTT. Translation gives CASSLNVDRGIGGNTIYF.

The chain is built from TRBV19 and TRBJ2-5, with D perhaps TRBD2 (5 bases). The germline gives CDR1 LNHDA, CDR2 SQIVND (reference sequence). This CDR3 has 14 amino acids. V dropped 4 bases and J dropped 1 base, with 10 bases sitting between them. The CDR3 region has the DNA TGTGCCAGTAGTAGCAGTCGGGGCCAAGAGACCCAGTACTTC. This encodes CASSSSRGQETQYF.

CDR3 amino acids: CASSFSSLIDEQFF. In DNA, the CDR3 is TGTGCCAGCAGCTTCTCGAGTTTGATAGATGAGCAGTTCTTC. The chain joins TRBV5-6 to TRBJ2-1; D is unclear. Germline V gene sequence: CDR1 SGHDT, CDR2 YYEEEE. The CDR3 length is 14 residues. V lost 2 bases and J lost 8, with 14 bases in between.

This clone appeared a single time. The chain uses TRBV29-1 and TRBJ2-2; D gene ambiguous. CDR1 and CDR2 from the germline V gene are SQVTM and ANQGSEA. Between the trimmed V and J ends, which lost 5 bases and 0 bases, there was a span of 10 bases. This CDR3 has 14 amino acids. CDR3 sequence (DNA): TGCAGCGTTCTGGGCAGGCCGAACACCGGGGAGCTGTTTTTT. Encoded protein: CSVLGRPNTGELFF.

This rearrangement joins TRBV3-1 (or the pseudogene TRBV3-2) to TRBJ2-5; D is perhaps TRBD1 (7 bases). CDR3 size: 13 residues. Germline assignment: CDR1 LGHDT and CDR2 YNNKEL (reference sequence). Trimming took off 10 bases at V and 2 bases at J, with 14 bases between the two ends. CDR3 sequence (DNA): TGTGCCACACAGGGGAGCGGGCAAGAGACCCAGTACTTC. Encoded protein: CATQGSGQETQYF.

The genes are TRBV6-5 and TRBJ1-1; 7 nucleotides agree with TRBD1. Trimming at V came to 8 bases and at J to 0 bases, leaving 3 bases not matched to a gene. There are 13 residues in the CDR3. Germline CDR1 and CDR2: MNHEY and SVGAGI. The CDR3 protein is CASDRDMNTEAFF. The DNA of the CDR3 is TGTGCCAGCGACAGGGACATGAACACTGAAGCTTTCTTT.

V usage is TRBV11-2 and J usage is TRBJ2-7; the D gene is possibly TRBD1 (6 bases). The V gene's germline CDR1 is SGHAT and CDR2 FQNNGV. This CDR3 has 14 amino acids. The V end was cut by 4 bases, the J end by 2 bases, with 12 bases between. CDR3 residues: CASSSQTGTYEQYV. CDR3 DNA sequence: TGTGCCAGCAGCTCCCAGACAGGAACCTACGAGCAGTACGTC.

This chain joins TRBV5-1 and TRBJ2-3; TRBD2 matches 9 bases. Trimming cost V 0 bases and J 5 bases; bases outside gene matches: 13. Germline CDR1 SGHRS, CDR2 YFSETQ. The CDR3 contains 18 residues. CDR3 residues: CASSLDAGGPLNLDTQYF. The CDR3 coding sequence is TGCGCCAGCAGCTTGGACGCGGGGGGGCCTTTAAATTTAGATACGCAGTATTTT.

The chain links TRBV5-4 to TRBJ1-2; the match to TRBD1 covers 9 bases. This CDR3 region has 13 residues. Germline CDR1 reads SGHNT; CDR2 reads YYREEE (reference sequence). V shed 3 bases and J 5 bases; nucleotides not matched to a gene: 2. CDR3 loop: CASSSDRGYGYTF. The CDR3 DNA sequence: TGTGCCAGCAGCTCTGACAGGGGGTATGGCTACACCTTC.

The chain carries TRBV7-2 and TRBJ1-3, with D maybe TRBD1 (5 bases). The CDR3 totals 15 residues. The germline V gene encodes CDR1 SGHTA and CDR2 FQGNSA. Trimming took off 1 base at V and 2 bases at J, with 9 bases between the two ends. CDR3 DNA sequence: TGTGCCAGCAGCTTAGGGGGCTTTACTGGAAACACCATATATTTT. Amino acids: CASSLGGFTGNTIYF. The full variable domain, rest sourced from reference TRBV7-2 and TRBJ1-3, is GAGVSQSPSNKVTEKGKDVELRCDPISGHTALYWYRQSLGQGLEFLIYFQGNSAPDKSGLPSDRFSAERTGGSVSTLTIQRTQQEDSAVYLCASSLGGFTGNTIYFGEGSWLTVV.

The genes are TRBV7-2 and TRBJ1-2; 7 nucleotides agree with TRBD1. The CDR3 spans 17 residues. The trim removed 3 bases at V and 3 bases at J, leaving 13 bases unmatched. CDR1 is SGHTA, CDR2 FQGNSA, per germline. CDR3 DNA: TGTGCCAGCAGCTTGTCAGTGTGGGCAGGGGGAGACTATGGCTACACCTTC. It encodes CASSLSVWAGGDYGYTF.

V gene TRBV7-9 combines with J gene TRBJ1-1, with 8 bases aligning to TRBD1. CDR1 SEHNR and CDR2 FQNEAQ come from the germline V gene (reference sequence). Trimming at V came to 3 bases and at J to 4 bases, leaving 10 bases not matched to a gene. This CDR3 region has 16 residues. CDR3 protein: CASSLGQEDIGTEAFF. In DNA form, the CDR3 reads TGTGCCAGCAGCTTGGGACAGGAGGATATTGGCACTGAAGCTTTCTTT.

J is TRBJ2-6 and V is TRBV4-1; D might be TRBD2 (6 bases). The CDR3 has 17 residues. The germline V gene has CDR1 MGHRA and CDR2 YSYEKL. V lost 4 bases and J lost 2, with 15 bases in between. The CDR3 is CASSRDGGTAGANVLTF. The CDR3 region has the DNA TGCGCCAGCAGCCGGGATGGGGGGACCGCTGGGGCCAACGTCCTGACTTTC.